This TCR beta chain was obtained from a study of CD8 T cells in Susac syndrome. Random hexamers served to reverse transcribe about 0.5 to 1 ug RNA. In TCRdb, the immunoSEQ multiplex PCR reads were re-called with MiXCR into one record per CDR3 protein. This sample has 250,000 or so distinct CDR3 sequences, with 85% to 95% found just once. Deletions cut 4 bases from V and 3 bases from J, with 10 bases between. The CDR3 has 13 residues. Looked up from germline, CDR1 is SGHAT and CDR2 is FQNNGV. The chain carries TRBV11-2 and TRBJ2-7, with a tentative D call TRBD1 (5 bases). The sequence was collected from a human donor with multiple sclerosis. The sequenced material came from CD4+ T cells from PBMCs. The CDR3 coding sequence is TGTGCCAGCAGCTCAATACAGGACTACGAGCAGTACTTC. Its protein product is CASSSIQDYEQYF.